This T cell receptor (beta chain) was identified during a study of brain T cells in children with intractable seizures. The time point was: blood from clinic visit 5 months post-surgery; TSC patient then seizure free. Surgery cases with the highest brain T cell transcript signatures were chosen for sequencing. Pre-surgery treatment included at least one anti-epileptic drug. The CDR3 is 11 amino acids. In germline, CDR1 is MNHNS, CDR2 SASEGT. V lost 2 bases, J lost 8 bases, and 4 bases lay in between. Assay: immunoSEQ multiplex PCR; the TCRdb copy retains only in-frame clones and omits some. The table has about 340,000 clones, over 90% seen once.

The source material was peripheral blood, sampled less than 6 months after surgery. The source is a boy under two years old with tuberous sclerosis and intractable seizures. The chain employs TRBV6-1 and TRBJ2-1; D not certain. CDR3 residues: CASSESHEQFF. The CDR3 DNA follows: TGTGCCAGCAGTGAAAGCCATGAGCAGTTCTTC.